This T cell receptor beta chain was obtained from a study of memory CD4+ T cells and cytomegalovirus serostatus. Germline V gene data show CDR1 as LNHDA and CDR2 as SQIVND (reference sequence). This CDR3 is 15 amino acids long. V dropped 3 bases and J dropped 2 bases, with 10 bases sitting between them. Single viable CD3+CD4+CD8-CD45RO+ cells were sorted as the memory CD4+ T cells. Clones were sequenced by immunoSEQ multiplex PCR, and TCRdb holds only the in-frame ones, with some missing. This table holds some 95,000 clones, roughly 80% found once. This chain links TRBV19 with TRBJ1-4; unclear D gene. This sequence originates from an adult in good health and CMV-seropositive. Specimen: memory CD4+ T cells from blood. The CDR3 nucleotides are TGTGCCAGTAGTATGTCGGGCAGGACTAATGAAAAACTGTTTTTT. Its protein is CASSMSGRTNEKLFF. The full variable domain, in which reference TRBV19 and TRBJ1-4 provide the parts outside the CDR3, is DGGITQSPKYLFRKEGQNVTLSCEQNLNHDAMYWYRQDPGQGLRLIYYSQIVNDFQKGDIAEGYSVSREKKESFPLTVTSAQKNPTAFYLCASSMSGRTNEKLFFGSGTQLSVL.